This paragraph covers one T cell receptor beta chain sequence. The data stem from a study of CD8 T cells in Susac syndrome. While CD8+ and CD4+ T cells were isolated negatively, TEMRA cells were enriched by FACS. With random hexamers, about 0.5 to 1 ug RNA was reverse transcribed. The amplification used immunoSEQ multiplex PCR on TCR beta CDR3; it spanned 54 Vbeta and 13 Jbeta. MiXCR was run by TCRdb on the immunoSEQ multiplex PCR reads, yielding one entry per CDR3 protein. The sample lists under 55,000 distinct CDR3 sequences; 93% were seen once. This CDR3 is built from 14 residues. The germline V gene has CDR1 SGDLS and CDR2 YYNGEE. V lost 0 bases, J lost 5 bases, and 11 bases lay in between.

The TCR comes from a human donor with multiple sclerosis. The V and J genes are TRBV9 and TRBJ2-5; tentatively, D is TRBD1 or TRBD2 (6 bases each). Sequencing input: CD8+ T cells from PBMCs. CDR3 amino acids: CASSVDVGGETQYF. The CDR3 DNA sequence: TGTGCCAGCAGCGTAGATGTAGGGGGGGAGACCCAGTACTTC.